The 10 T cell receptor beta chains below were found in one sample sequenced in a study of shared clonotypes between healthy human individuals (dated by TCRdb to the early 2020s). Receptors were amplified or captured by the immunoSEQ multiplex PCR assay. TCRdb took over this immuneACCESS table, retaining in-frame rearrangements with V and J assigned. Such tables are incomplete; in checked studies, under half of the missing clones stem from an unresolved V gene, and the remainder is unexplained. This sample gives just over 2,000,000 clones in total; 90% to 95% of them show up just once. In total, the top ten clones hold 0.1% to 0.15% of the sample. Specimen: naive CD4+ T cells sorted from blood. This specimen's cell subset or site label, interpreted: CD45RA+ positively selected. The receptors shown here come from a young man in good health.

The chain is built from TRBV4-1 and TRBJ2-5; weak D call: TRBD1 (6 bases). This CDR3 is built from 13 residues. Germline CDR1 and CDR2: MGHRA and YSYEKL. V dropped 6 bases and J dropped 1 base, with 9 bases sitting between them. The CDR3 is CASRKTGQETQYF. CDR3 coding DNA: TGCGCCAGCAGAAAGACAGGCCAAGAGACCCAGTACTTC.

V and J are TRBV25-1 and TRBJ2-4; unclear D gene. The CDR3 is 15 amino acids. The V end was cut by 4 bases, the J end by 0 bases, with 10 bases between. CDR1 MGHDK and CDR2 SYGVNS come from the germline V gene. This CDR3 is CASSGVGSAKNIQYF. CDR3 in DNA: TGTGCCAGCAGTGGGGTAGGATCAGCCAAAAACATTCAGTACTTC.

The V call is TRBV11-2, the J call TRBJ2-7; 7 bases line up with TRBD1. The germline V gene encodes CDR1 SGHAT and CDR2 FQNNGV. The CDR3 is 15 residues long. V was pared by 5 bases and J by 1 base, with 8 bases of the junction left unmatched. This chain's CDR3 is CASSVQGIASYEQYF. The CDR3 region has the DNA TGTGCCAGCAGCGTACAGGGGATTGCTTCCTACGAGCAGTACTTC.

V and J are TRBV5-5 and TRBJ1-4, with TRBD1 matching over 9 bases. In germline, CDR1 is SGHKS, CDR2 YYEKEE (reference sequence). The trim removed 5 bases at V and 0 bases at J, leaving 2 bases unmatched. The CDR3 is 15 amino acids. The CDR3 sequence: CASRRTGATNEKLFF. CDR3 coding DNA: TGTGCCAGCAGAAGGACAGGGGCAACTAATGAAAAACTGTTTTTT.

CDR3 protein: CASSTGVRAQETQYF. The CDR3 DNA sequence: TGTGCCAGCAGTACAGGGGTGAGGGCTCAAGAGACCCAGTACTTC. The chain is built from TRBV6-1 and TRBJ2-5; 7 nucleotides line up with TRBD1. The CDR3 covers 15 residues. V was pared by 5 bases and J by 2 bases, with 8 bases of the junction left unmatched. From germline, CDR1 is MNHNS and CDR2 SASEGT.

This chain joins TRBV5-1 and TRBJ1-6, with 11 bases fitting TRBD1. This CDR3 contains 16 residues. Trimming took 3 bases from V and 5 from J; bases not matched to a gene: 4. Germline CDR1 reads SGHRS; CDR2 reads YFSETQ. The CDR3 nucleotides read TGCGCCAGCAGCTGGACGGGACAGGGGGATAATTCACCCCTCCACTTT. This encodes CASSWTGQGDNSPLHF. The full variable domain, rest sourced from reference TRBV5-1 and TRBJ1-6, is KAGVTQTPRYLIKTRGQQVTLSCSPISGHRSVSWYQQTPGQGLQFLFEYFSETQRNKGNFPGRFSGRQFSNSRSEMNVSTLELGDSALYLCASSWTGQGDNSPLHFGNGTRLTVT.

The CDR3 nucleotides are TGTGCCAGCAGTTTAACACAGGGTAATCAGCCCCAGCATTTT. Its protein is CASSLTQGNQPQHF. The chain joins TRBV28 to TRBJ1-5, with a tentative D call TRBD1 (6 bases). With 2 bases removed from V and 4 bases from J, the gap between germline ends came to 9 bases. CDR3 size: 14 residues. Germline values: CDR1 MDHEN, CDR2 SYDVKM.

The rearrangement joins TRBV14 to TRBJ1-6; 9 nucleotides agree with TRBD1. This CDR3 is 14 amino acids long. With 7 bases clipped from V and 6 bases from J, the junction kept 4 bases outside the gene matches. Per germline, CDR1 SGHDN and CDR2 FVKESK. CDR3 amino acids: CASTPGQGNSPLHF. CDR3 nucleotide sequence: TGTGCCAGCACCCCGGGACAGGGTAATTCACCCCTCCACTTT.

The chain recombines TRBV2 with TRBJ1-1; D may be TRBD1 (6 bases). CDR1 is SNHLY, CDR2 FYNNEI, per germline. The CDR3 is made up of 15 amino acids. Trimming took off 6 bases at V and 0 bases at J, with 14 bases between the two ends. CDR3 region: CASRYQGRLNTEAFF. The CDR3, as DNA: TGTGCCAGCAGATATCAGGGGCGCCTGAACACTGAAGCTTTCTTT.

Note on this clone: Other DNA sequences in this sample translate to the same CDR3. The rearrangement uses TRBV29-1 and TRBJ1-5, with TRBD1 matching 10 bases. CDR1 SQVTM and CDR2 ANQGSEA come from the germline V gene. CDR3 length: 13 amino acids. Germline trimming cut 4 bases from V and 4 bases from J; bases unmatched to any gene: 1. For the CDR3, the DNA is TGCAGCGTTGGGACAGGGGGGAATCAGCCCCAGCATTTT. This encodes CSVGTGGNQPQHF.